This T cell receptor (beta chain) was sequenced in a study of T-cell reconstitution after alpha-beta-depleted transplantation in children. This CDR3 is 15 amino acids long. J lost 2 bases, V lost 4 bases, and 5 bases had no gene match. Germline assignment: CDR1 SGHTA and CDR2 FQGNSA. Researchers prepared the TCRbeta library using unique molecular identifiers, the study reports. Via MiXCR, TCRdb re-called the PCR reads, giving one row per CDR3 protein. This sample has some 240,000 distinct CDR3 sequences, with approximately 12% found just once. This clonotype was counted ten times or more. The sequence came from a human donor who donated a stem cell graft to a child with acute lymphoblastic leukemia. The chain carries TRBV7-2 and TRBJ2-5, with 9 bases lining up with TRBD2. The sample was PBMCs from the stem cell graft donor, taken from the stem cell graft. The CDR3 spells CASSSSLAGQETQYF. The CDR3 region has the DNA TGTGCCAGCAGCTCATCTCTAGCGGGGCAAGAGACCCAGTACTTC.